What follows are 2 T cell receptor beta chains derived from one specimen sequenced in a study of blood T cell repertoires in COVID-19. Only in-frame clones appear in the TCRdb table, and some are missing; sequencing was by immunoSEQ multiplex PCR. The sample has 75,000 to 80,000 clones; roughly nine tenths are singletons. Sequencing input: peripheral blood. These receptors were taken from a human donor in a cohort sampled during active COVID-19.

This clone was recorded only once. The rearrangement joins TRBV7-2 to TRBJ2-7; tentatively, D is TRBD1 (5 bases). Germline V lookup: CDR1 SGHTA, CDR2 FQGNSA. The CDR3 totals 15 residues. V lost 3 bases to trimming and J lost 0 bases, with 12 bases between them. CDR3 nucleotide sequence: TGTGCCAGCAGCTTGCAAGGGGTCTCCTCCTACGAGCAGTACTTC. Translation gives CASSLQGVSSYEQYF. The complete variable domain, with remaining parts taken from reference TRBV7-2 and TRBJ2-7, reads GAGVSQSPSNKVTEKGKDVELRCDPISGHTALYWYRQSLGQGLEFLIYFQGNSAPDKSGLPSDRFSAERTGGSVSTLTIQRTQQEDSAVYLCASSLQGVSSYEQYFGPGTRLTVT.

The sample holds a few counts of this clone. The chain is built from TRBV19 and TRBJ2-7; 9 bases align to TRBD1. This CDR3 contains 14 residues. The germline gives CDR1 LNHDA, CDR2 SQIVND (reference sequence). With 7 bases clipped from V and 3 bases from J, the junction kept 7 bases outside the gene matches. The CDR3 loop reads CASNSGTGFYEQYF. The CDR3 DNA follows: TGTGCCAGTAACTCCGGGACAGGGTTCTACGAGCAGTACTTC. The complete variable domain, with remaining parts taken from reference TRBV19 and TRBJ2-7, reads DGGITQSPKYLFRKEGQNVTLSCEQNLNHDAMYWYRQDPGQGLRLIYYSQIVNDFQKGDIAEGYSVSREKKESFPLTVTSAQKNPTAFYLCASNSGTGFYEQYFGPGTRLTVT.